Each of the 2 T cell receptor beta chains below was sequenced from the same sample in a study of cytomegalovirus exposure and HLA in healthy donors. 13 Jbeta primers and 60 Vbeta primers were used for the PCR. TCRdb's copy holds only in-frame clones and misses some; the assay was immunoSEQ multiplex PCR. The data contain 60,000 to 70,000 clones, approximately 74% of them singletons. Sequencing was done on a sample of PBMCs. The receptors shown here come from a middle-aged man in good health and CMV-seropositive.

V and J are TRBV6-1 and TRBJ1-1; 7 bases agree with TRBD1. This CDR3 contains 14 residues. Germline V gene data show CDR1 as MNHNS and CDR2 as SASEGT. V gave up 6 bases and J gave up 2 bases; unmatched junction bases: 6. CDR3 region: CASSPGTANTEAFF. Written as DNA, the CDR3 is TGTGCCAGCAGCCCCGGGACAGCCAACACTGAAGCTTTCTTT.

The chain joins TRBV5-6 to TRBJ2-2, with TRBD1 identical over 8 bases. The CDR3 extends over 16 amino acids. Germline V gene data show CDR1 as SGHDT and CDR2 as YYEEEE. V trimming: 2 bases; J trimming: 4 bases; junction bases outside the gene matches: 7. The CDR3 DNA sequence: TGTGCCAGCAGCTTAAAAGGACAGGGAATCACCGGGGAGCTGTTTTTT. Translated, it gives CASSLKGQGITGELFF.